Listed below are T cell receptor beta chains from one sample, sequenced in a study of neoadjuvant anti-PD-1 for oral cavity cancer. Clones were sequenced by immunoSEQ multiplex PCR, and TCRdb holds only the in-frame ones, with some missing. The sample yields about 7,800 clones, 55% to 70% seen once. Sample: PBMCs, taken after nivolumab (anti-PD-1) treatment. These receptors were collected from a person aged 35-80 years with oral cavity squamous cell carcinoma. The CDR3 runs from the conserved cysteine through the conserved F or W. The order of the fields is V gene, clone size, J gene, D gene, CDR3 DNA, CDR3 protein. The D gene is left open where the match is weak. A clone size is listed for some rows: how often the clone was seen (once, few, many), or a class if it is expanded.

v_gene: TRBV27; abundance: -; j_gene: TRBJ2-3; d_gene: -; CDR3nt: TGTGCCAGCAGTTTAACCCCTCCAAGGGGCTTCAGCACAGATACGCAGTATTTT; CDR3aa: CASSLTPPRGFSTDTQYF
v_gene: TRBV7-2; abundance: -; j_gene: TRBJ1-2; d_gene: TRBD1; CDR3nt: TGTGCCAGCAGCTTATGGCAGGGGGCGGGCTATGGCTACACCTTC; CDR3aa: CASSLWQGAGYGYTF
v_gene: TRBV18; abundance: -; j_gene: TRBJ2-5; d_gene: TRBD1; CDR3nt: TGTGCCAGCTCAACGGACAGGTCAGGAGAGACCCAGTACTTC; CDR3aa: CASSTDRSGETQYF
v_gene: TRBV5-3; abundance: -; j_gene: TRBJ1-4; d_gene: -; CDR3nt: TGTGCCAGAAGCCGGTCGGGGTCCCAAAATGAAAAACTGTTTTTT; CDR3aa: CARSRSGSQNEKLFF
v_gene: TRBV28; abundance: once; j_gene: TRBJ2-7; d_gene: TRBD2; CDR3nt: TGTGCCAGCAGGACCCCGGGGGGGTCTATCTACGAGCAGTACTTC; CDR3aa: CASRTPGGSIYEQYF
v_gene: TRBV7-2; abundance: -; j_gene: TRBJ2-7; d_gene: TRBD1; CDR3nt: TGTGCCAGCAGCTCCATGCCGGGACAGAGCCTCGGCGAGCAGTACTTC; CDR3aa: CASSSMPGQSLGEQYF
v_gene: TRBV2; abundance: few; j_gene: TRBJ1-1; d_gene: -; CDR3nt: TGTGCCAGCAGGACAGGCACCTCATTCACTGAAGCTTTCTTT; CDR3aa: CASRTGTSFTEAFF
v_gene: TRBV6-1; abundance: -; j_gene: TRBJ2-1; d_gene: -; CDR3nt: TGTGCCAGCCTCCCGAGGGGTGGCTCCTACAATGAGCAGTTCTTC; CDR3aa: CASLPRGGSYNEQFF
v_gene: TRBV10-3; abundance: -; j_gene: TRBJ2-3; d_gene: -; CDR3nt: TGTGCCATCAGAGTGTTGAGCACAGATACGCAGTATTTT; CDR3aa: CAIRVLSTDTQYF
v_gene: TRBV13; abundance: -; j_gene: TRBJ2-4; d_gene: TRBD2; CDR3nt: TGTGCCAGCAGCTCACGACTAGCGGGGGCGACGGACATTCAGTACTTC; CDR3aa: CASSSRLAGATDIQYF
v_gene: TRBV7-2; abundance: -; j_gene: TRBJ1-4; d_gene: TRBD1; CDR3nt: TGTGCCAGCAGCACCCGCGGGACAGGACGAAATGAAAAACTGTTTTTT; CDR3aa: CASSTRGTGRNEKLFF
v_gene: TRBV10-3; abundance: -; j_gene: TRBJ2-1; d_gene: -; CDR3nt: TGTGCCATCAGTGAAAGGACGAATGAGCAGTTCTTC; CDR3aa: CAISERTNEQFF
v_gene: TRBV19; abundance: -; j_gene: TRBJ1-1; d_gene: TRBD1; CDR3nt: TGTGCCAGGGCGGACAGGCACCCACCCTACTCAATGAACACTGAAGCTTTCTTT; CDR3aa: CARADRHPPYSMNTEAFF
v_gene: TRBV7-9; abundance: -; j_gene: TRBJ2-3; d_gene: -; CDR3nt: TGTGCCAGCAGCTTAGATACCGGAAACACAGATACGCAGTATTTT; CDR3aa: CASSLDTGNTDTQYF
v_gene: TRBV5-1; abundance: -; j_gene: TRBJ2-7; d_gene: -; CDR3nt: TGCGCCAGCAGCTTTCAGGGGTCCACCTACGAGCAGTACTTC; CDR3aa: CASSFQGSTYEQYF
v_gene: TRBV9; abundance: -; j_gene: TRBJ2-3; d_gene: TRBD2; CDR3nt: TGTGCCAGCAGCAAGGGCGGGGGGGACACAGATACGCAGTATTTT; CDR3aa: CASSKGGGDTDTQYF
v_gene: TRBV29-1; abundance: few; j_gene: TRBJ2-2; d_gene: -; CDR3nt: TGCAGCGCCGCCGGGACAACTAACACCGGGGAGCTGTTTTTT; CDR3aa: CSAAGTTNTGELFF
v_gene: TRBV13; abundance: -; j_gene: TRBJ1-3; d_gene: -; CDR3nt: TGTGCCAGCAGCTTAGGCCGGACAGCCCGCTCTGGAAACACCATATATTTT; CDR3aa: CASSLGRTARSGNTIYF
v_gene: TRBV27; abundance: once; j_gene: TRBJ1-1; d_gene: -; CDR3nt: TGTGCCAGCAGTTTTTTGACTAACACTGAAGCTTTCTTT; CDR3aa: CASSFLTNTEAFF
v_gene: TRBV9; abundance: once; j_gene: TRBJ1-4; d_gene: -; CDR3nt: TGTGCCAGCAGCGGCGAATTTGGGCCGAATGAAAAACTGTTTTTT; CDR3aa: CASSGEFGPNEKLFF
v_gene: TRBV5-4; abundance: few; j_gene: TRBJ1-6; d_gene: TRBD1; CDR3nt: TGTGCCAGCAGCTCCCCCGGGACAGAGAGCTATTCACCCCTCCACTTT; CDR3aa: CASSSPGTESYSPLHF
v_gene: TRBV4-2; abundance: -; j_gene: TRBJ2-7; d_gene: TRBD2; CDR3nt: TGTGCCAGCAGCCAAGTAGGGACTAGCGGGGGTTTGTACGAGCAGTACTTC; CDR3aa: CASSQVGTSGGLYEQYF
v_gene: TRBV4-1; abundance: -; j_gene: TRBJ2-1; d_gene: TRBD1; CDR3nt: TGCGCCAGCAGCGCCCAGCCGGGACAGGGTTACAATGAGCAGTTCTTC; CDR3aa: CASSAQPGQGYNEQFF
v_gene: TRBV5-1; abundance: -; j_gene: TRBJ2-5; d_gene: -; CDR3nt: TGCGCCAGCAGCACACAGGCGATCCAAGAGACCCAGTACTTC; CDR3aa: CASSTQAIQETQYF
v_gene: TRBV5-6; abundance: -; j_gene: TRBJ2-5; d_gene: -; CDR3nt: TGTGCCAGCAGCCGGGGTGAGACCCAGTACTTC; CDR3aa: CASSRGETQYF
v_gene: TRBV21-1; abundance: few; j_gene: TRBJ2-7; d_gene: -; CDR3nt: TGTGCCAGCAGCAAAGAAAGGCCAGGGTGGATATCGAAAGAGGGCGAGCAGTACTTC; CDR3aa: CASSKERPGWISKEGEQYF
v_gene: TRBV30; abundance: -; j_gene: TRBJ1-6; d_gene: TRBD1; CDR3nt: TGTGCCTGGAGTGTTGCAGGGGGGAGTTCACCCCTCCACTTT; CDR3aa: CAWSVAGGSSPLHF
v_gene: TRBV19; abundance: -; j_gene: TRBJ2-5; d_gene: -; CDR3nt: TGTGCCAGTAGTAAATCAGGGTCGATAGGGGAGACCCAGTACTTC; CDR3aa: CASSKSGSIGETQYF
v_gene: TRBV18; abundance: few; j_gene: TRBJ2-7; d_gene: -; CDR3nt: TGTGCCAGCTCACCACAGCCCAACGAGCAGTACTTC; CDR3aa: CASSPQPNEQYF
v_gene: TRBV7-2; abundance: -; j_gene: TRBJ2-3; d_gene: -; CDR3nt: TGTGCCAGCAGCTTAGCCCTCGCGGGGGCGGGCACAGATACGCAGTATTTT; CDR3aa: CASSLALAGAGTDTQYF
v_gene: TRBV10-2; abundance: -; j_gene: TRBJ2-5; d_gene: -; CDR3nt: TGCGCCAGCAGTGAATATGGGACTCCGCAAGAGACCCAGTACTTC; CDR3aa: CASSEYGTPQETQYF
v_gene: TRBV10-3; abundance: -; j_gene: TRBJ1-2; d_gene: -; CDR3nt: TGTGCCATCAGTGAGAGGACAGCTTTGGGCTACACCTTC; CDR3aa: CAISERTALGYTF
v_gene: TRBV11-2; abundance: -; j_gene: TRBJ2-5; d_gene: TRBD1; CDR3nt: TGTGCCAGCAGCTTAGATCCTAGGACAGGGATTGAGACCCAGTACTTC; CDR3aa: CASSLDPRTGIETQYF
v_gene: TRBV5-1; abundance: -; j_gene: TRBJ2-7; d_gene: TRBD1; CDR3nt: TGCGCCAGCAGCCCCGACAGGGGGAGGAACGAGCAGTACTTC; CDR3aa: CASSPDRGRNEQYF
v_gene: TRBV15; abundance: -; j_gene: TRBJ1-5; d_gene: TRBD1; CDR3nt: TGTGCCACCAGCAGACGGGACAGGGAGTTGTGGCCCCAGCATTTT; CDR3aa: CATSRRDRELWPQHF
v_gene: TRBV25-1; abundance: -; j_gene: TRBJ2-7; d_gene: TRBD2; CDR3nt: TGTGCCAGCAGGGGGGGGACCTCCTACGAGCAGTACTTC; CDR3aa: CASRGGTSYEQYF
v_gene: TRBV6-6; abundance: -; j_gene: TRBJ2-3; d_gene: TRBD2; CDR3nt: TGTGCCAGCAGACCTCCCGGCGGGAGAAGTACGCAGTATTTT; CDR3aa: CASRPPGGRSTQYF
v_gene: TRBV18; abundance: few; j_gene: TRBJ1-1; d_gene: -; CDR3nt: TGTGCCAGCTCACCGAGGGCAGACGGCACGAACACTGAAGCTTTCTTT; CDR3aa: CASSPRADGTNTEAFF
v_gene: TRBV27; abundance: -; j_gene: TRBJ2-3; d_gene: -; CDR3nt: TGTGCCAGCAGTTTAATTCTCACAGATACGCAGTATTTT; CDR3aa: CASSLILTDTQYF
v_gene: TRBV5-6; abundance: -; j_gene: TRBJ2-3; d_gene: TRBD1; CDR3nt: TGTGCCAGCAGCTTAGGAGCGGGACAGGGGGCTGGCACAGATACGCAGTATTTT; CDR3aa: CASSLGAGQGAGTDTQYF
v_gene: TRBV7-9; abundance: -; j_gene: TRBJ2-3; d_gene: -; CDR3nt: TGTGCCAGCAGCCTGACAGTGGAGGGCACAGATACGCAGTATTTT; CDR3aa: CASSLTVEGTDTQYF
v_gene: TRBV6-5; abundance: -; j_gene: TRBJ1-2; d_gene: TRBD1; CDR3nt: TGTGCCAGCAGGGAACAGACAGGGGGCGTCTATGGCTACACCTTC; CDR3aa: CASREQTGGVYGYTF
v_gene: TRBV7-9; abundance: -; j_gene: TRBJ2-2; d_gene: TRBD2; CDR3nt: TGTGCCAGCAGCCCCGATCGGGGGGGGGCGGAGCTGTTTTTT; CDR3aa: CASSPDRGGAELFF
v_gene: TRBV7-2; abundance: -; j_gene: TRBJ1-2; d_gene: -; CDR3nt: TGTGCCAGCAGCTTAGGCCACGCTAACTATGGCTACACCTTC; CDR3aa: CASSLGHANYGYTF
v_gene: TRBV5-4; abundance: few; j_gene: TRBJ1-1; d_gene: -; CDR3nt: TGTGCCAGCAGCTTGACAGGGCGAGATGGCACTGAAGCTTTCTTT; CDR3aa: CASSLTGRDGTEAFF
v_gene: TRBV19; abundance: -; j_gene: TRBJ2-2; d_gene: TRBD1; CDR3nt: TGTGCCAGTTACAGGGGCGGGGAGCTGTTTTTT; CDR3aa: CASYRGGELFF
v_gene: TRBV25-1; abundance: -; j_gene: TRBJ2-7; d_gene: TRBD1; CDR3nt: TGTGCCAGCTCAAGACAGGGGGCCAACGAGCAGTACTTC; CDR3aa: CASSRQGANEQYF
v_gene: TRBV6-1; abundance: -; j_gene: TRBJ1-6; d_gene: -; CDR3nt: TGTGCCAGCAGTAATAATTCACCCCTCCACTTT; CDR3aa: CASSNNSPLHF
v_gene: TRBV5-1; abundance: -; j_gene: TRBJ2-2; d_gene: -; CDR3nt: TGCGCCAGCAGCTCAACAGCCAACACCGGGGAGCTGTTTTTT; CDR3aa: CASSSTANTGELFF
v_gene: TRBV5-6; abundance: -; j_gene: TRBJ2-3; d_gene: -; CDR3nt: TGTGCCAGCGCTCCGCCGGGAGCCAGCACAGATACGCAGTATTTT; CDR3aa: CASAPPGASTDTQYF
v_gene: TRBV2; abundance: few; j_gene: TRBJ2-2; d_gene: TRBD1; CDR3nt: TGTGCCAGCAGTACAGGGGTGGCCGGGGAGCTGTTTTTT; CDR3aa: CASSTGVAGELFF